This T cell receptor beta chain was found in a study of blood T cell repertoires in COVID-19. Everyone who took part was roughly 18 to 95 years old, and they came from roughly 25 US areas. Participants had their cohort set by participant-reported clinical history. Assay used: immunoSEQ multiplex PCR; TCRdb lists only in-frame clones, some missing. The table has 300,000 to 400,000 clones, under 95% seen once. V trimming: 4 bases; J trimming: 7 bases; junction bases outside the gene matches: 9. This CDR3 has 15 amino acids. CDR1 and CDR2 (germline): SEHNR, FQNEAQ (reference sequence). V usage is TRBV7-9 and J usage is TRBJ2-7; 11 bases align to TRBD1. This clonotype was sampled from a man between 60 and 70 years old who had recovered from COVID-19. Sequenced input: PBMCs or T cells enriched from blood (not recorded which). In nucleotides, the CDR3 is TGTGCCAGCAGCTCAACCGGGACAGGGGGGAGGGAGCAGTACTTC. It encodes CASSSTGTGGREQYF. The full variable domain, completed using reference TRBV7-9 and TRBJ2-7, is DTGVSQNPRHKITKRGQNVTFRCDPISEHNRLYWYRQTLGQGPEFLTYFQNEAQLEKSRLLSDRFSAERPKGSFSTLEIQRTEQGDSAMYLCASSSTGTGGREQYFGPGTRLTVT.